The entry that follows covers one TCR beta chain sequence. Its antigen target is currently unknown. Per-nucleotide qualities are absent, and no much larger clonotype sits a single base away. This specimen belongs to a study of CD8+CD57+ T cells in acquired aplastic anemia listed by TCRdb under 2018. Study-wide context: DNA extracted from sorted CD4+ and CD8+ cells had a mean of approximately 3.3 ug, with a range of roughly 0.19 to 27.4 ug. CD8+CD57+ expansion was defined as a frequency above the mean frequency observed in healthy subjects.

Paper-wide results and their limitations: Although roughly 29 CD8+ CDR3 sequences were shared by patients and controls, these sequences appeared highly expressed in patients and within the immunodominant clones of patients. Patients and healthy controls showed no significant difference in CD8+ Simpson's diversity (P=0.060).

The patients picked for sequencing were ones in whom flow cytometry had shown an expansion of CD8+CD57+ cells. All patients had severe acquired aplastic anemia diagnosed by International Study of Aplastic Anemia and Agranulocytosis and Camitta criteria. At the time blood was sampled, none of the patients had received any therapy. TCR repertoires of sorted CD4+ and CD8+ blood T cells from severe aplastic anemia patients and healthy subjects were deep-sequenced in the study. In the USA, patient enrollment took place under clinicaltrials.gov protocols 00001620, 01623167, 00001397, 00071045, 00081523 and 00961064. Ficoll-Paque density gradient centrifugation was used to isolate peripheral blood mononuclear cells. Before DNA extraction, CD4+ and CD8+ T cells were sorted with FACS or magnetic beads. The CDR3 spans 15 residues, from the cysteine through the phenylalanine. The entry retains the CDR3 DNA only, 45 bases that are in frame from base 1. The germline V gene gives CDR1 as SQVTM and CDR2 as ANQGSEA. The germline V end is reduced by 7 bases and the J end by 5 bases; junction bases left unmatched: 13.

Genomic DNA served as template for TCR beta VDJ combination and CDR3 sequence profiling. TCR repertoire sequencing was run on an Illumina HiSeq 2000. The authors' pipeline ran thus. TRBV/TRBJ rearrangement plots, CDR3 size and DJ length profiles, and Simpson's diversity index were used to evaluate the repertoires. The most abundant DNA sequence in the deep sequencing data was defined as the immunodominant clone. CDR3 amino acid sequences were checked for sharing across subjects and were also compared against the VDJdb database and published repertoires. The public reads were reanalyzed by TCRdb: fastp trimming at Q25, MiXCR alignment, in-frame beta chains only. Rows matching on CDR3 protein sequence are summarized as one entry with the most common DNA and genes. TCRdb, not the authors, supplied the V and J calls. In this sample the table shows approximately 190,000 distinct CDR3 sequences, just under 50% of which occur a single time. The ten largest account for 8.5% to 10% of the sample.

The TCR was taken from a human donor with aplastic anemia. Material for sequencing was sorted CD4+, CD8+, or CD8+CD57+ T cells (not recorded which) from PBMCs. This sequence uses TRBV29-1 and TRBJ2-1, with TRBD1 matching 8 junction bases. CDR3 sequence: CSAVEQGGGHNEQFF. The DNA reads as follows: TGCAGCGCTGTAGAACAGGGGGGTGGGCACAATGAGCAGTTCTTC.